Listed below are T cell receptor beta chains from one sample, sequenced in a study of T cells in Graves' hyperthyroidism and ophthalmopathy. One entry per CDR3 protein, called by TCRdb with MiXCR from the multiplex PCR reads. In the table there are about 640,000 distinct CDR3 sequences, less than 25% of which are singletons. The sequencing input was blood. The source is a man aged 30 to 39 with Graves' ophthalmopathy. The conserved cysteine and the conserved F or W are not part of the CDR3 here. The D gene is left open where the match is weak.

len	d_gene	v_gene	j_gene	CDR3aa
13	TRBD1	TRBV5-1	TRBJ2-7	ASSLGQVAAYEQY
12	TRBD2	TRBV20-1	TRBJ2-7	SASLSGRAREQY
10	TRBD1	TRBV28	TRBJ1-1	ASWDRTLEAF
13	NA	TRBV5-1	TRBJ2-1	ASSRGRDSYNEQF
13	TRBD1	TRBV5-4	TRBJ1-1	ASSLGDRKNTEAF
13	TRBD1	TRBV27	TRBJ2-1	ASTLGQGMIGEQF
14	TRBD1	TRBV7-9	TRBJ1-2	ASSLAGTDVARGYT
13	TRBD1	TRBV5-1	TRBJ1-5	ASRSGQVSNQPQH
11	NA	TRBV6-1	TRBJ2-7	ASGRLQPYEQY
14	NA	TRBV11-3	TRBJ1-1	ASSLGVSGLDTEAF
13	NA	TRBV10-3	TRBJ1-6	AISERGPKNSPLH
12	TRBD2	TRBV20-1	TRBJ2-1	SAKTSGSYNEQF
9	NA	TRBV5-1	TRBJ2-7	ASNTLDEQY
14	NA	TRBV5-1	TRBJ2-1	ASSLNLGLKANEQF
11	TRBD1	TRBV2	TRBJ2-5	ATDDRGSETQY